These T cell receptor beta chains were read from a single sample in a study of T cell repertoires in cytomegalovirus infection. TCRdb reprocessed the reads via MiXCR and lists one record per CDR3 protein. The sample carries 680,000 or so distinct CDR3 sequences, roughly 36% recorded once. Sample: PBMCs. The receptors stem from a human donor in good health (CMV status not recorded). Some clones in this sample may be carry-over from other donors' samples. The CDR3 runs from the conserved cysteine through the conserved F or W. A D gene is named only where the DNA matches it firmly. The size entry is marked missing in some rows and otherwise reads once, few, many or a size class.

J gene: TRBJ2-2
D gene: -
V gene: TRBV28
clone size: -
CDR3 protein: CASSFPGLLDGELFF
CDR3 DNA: TGTGCCAGCAGTTTCCCAGGGCTTTTGGACGGGGAGCTGTTTTTT

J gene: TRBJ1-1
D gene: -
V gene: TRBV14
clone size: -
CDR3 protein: CASSHSGKPGETEAFF
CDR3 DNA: TGTGCCAGCAGCCATTCCGGGAAACCCGGCGAAACTGAAGCTTTCTTT

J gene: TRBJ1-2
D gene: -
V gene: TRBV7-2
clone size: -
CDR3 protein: CASSRTRGNYGYTF
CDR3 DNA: TGTGCCAGCAGCCGAACGCGGGGAAACTATGGCTACACCTTC

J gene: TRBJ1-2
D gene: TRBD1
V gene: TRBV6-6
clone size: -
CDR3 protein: CASTRVPGQGGSYGYTF
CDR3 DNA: TGTGCCAGCACCCGAGTCCCGGGACAGGGAGGCAGCTATGGCTACACCTTC

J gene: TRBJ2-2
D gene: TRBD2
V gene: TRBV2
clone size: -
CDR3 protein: CASTHTGGGLNTGELFF
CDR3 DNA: TGTGCCAGCACCCATACGGGGGGGGGCCTCAACACCGGGGAGCTGTTTTTT

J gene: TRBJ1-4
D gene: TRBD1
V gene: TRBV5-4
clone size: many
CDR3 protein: CASSSGTVSYPGEKLFF
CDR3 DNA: TGTGCCAGCAGCTCCGGGACAGTGAGTTATCCAGGAGAAAAACTGTTTTTT

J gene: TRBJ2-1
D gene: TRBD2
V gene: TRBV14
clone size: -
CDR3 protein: CASMGSGRAYNEQFF
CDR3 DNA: TGTGCCAGCATGGGGAGCGGGAGGGCCTACAATGAGCAGTTCTTC

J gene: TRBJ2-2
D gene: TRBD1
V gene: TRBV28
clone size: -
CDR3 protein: CAAAGLDRGATGELFF
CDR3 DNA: TGTGCCGCGGCGGGTTTAGACAGGGGTGCCACCGGGGAGCTGTTTTTT

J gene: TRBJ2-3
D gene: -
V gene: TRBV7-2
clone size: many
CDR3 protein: CASSSRKADTQYF
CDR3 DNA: TGTGCCAGCAGCTCCCGGAAAGCGGATACGCAGTATTTT

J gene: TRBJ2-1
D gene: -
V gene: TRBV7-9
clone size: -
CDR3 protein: CASSHTQGRVSYKEQFF
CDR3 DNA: TGTGCCAGCAGCCATACTCAGGGGAGAGTCTCCTACAAGGAGCAGTTCTTC

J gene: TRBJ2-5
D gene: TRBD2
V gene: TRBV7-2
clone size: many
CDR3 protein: CASSLVSSGGARETQYF
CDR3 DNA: TGTGCCAGCAGCTTAGTATCTAGCGGGGGGGCCCGAGAGACCCAGTACTTC

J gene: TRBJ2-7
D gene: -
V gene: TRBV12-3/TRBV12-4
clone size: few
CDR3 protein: CASTSTGLPDIEQYF
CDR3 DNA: TGTGCCAGCACTTCTACCGGGCTACCAGATATCGAGCAGTACTTC

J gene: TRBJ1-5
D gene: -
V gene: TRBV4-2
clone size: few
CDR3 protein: CASSPRRVSNQPQHF
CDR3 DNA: TGTGCCAGCAGCCCCCGTAGGGTCAGCAATCAGCCCCAGCATTTT

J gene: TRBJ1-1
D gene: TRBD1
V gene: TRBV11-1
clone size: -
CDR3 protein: CASSSTGVNTEAFF
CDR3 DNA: TGTGCCAGCAGCTCGACAGGGGTGAACACTGAAGCTTTCTTT

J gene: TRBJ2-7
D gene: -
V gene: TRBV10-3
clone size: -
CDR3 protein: CAITNDREQYF
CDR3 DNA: TGTGCCATCACCAATGACAGGGAGCAGTACTTC

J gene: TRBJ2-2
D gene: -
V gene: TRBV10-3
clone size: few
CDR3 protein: CAISEWIPNTGELFF
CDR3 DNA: TGTGCCATCAGTGAGTGGATCCCGAACACCGGGGAGCTGTTTTTT

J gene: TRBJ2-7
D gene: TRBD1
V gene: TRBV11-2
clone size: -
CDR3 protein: CASSPRDSQYEQYF
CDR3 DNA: TGTGCCAGCAGCCCCCGGGACAGTCAATACGAGCAGTACTTC

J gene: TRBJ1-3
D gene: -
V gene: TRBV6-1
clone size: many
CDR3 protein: CASSMGGVRSGNTIYF
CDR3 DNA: TGTGCCAGCAGCATGGGAGGAGTTCGCTCTGGAAACACCATATATTTT

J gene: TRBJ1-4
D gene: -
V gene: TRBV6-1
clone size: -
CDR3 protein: CASSEEDATNEKLFF
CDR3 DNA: TGTGCCAGCAGTGAAGAGGACGCAACTAATGAAAAACTGTTTTTT

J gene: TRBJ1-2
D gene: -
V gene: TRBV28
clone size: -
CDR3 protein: CASIEGTNYGYTF
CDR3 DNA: TGTGCCAGCATCGAGGGAACTAACTATGGCTACACCTTC

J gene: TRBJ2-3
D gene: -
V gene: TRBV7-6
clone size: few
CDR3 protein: CASSLAGGRDTQYF
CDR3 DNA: TGTGCCAGCAGCTTAGCGGGAGGCCGCGATACGCAGTATTTT

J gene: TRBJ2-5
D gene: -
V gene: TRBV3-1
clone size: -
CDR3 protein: CASSQNPGAETQYF
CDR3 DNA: TGTGCCAGCAGCCAAAATCCCGGGGCAGAGACCCAGTACTTC